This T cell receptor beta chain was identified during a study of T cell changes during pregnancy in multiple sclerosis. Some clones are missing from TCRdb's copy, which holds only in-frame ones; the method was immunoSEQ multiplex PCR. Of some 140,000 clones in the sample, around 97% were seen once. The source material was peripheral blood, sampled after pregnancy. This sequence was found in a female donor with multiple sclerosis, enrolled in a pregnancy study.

The CDR3 DNA reads TGTGCCAGCAGCTCACTCGGTCCCGCTAACTATGGCTACACCTTC. Protein sequence: CASSSLGPANYGYTF. This chain uses TRBV6-6 with TRBJ1-2; no firm D call. The V gene's germline CDR1 is MNHNY and CDR2 SVGAGI (reference sequence). The V end lost 6 bases, the J end lost 0 bases, and 14 bases lay between the germline ends. This CDR3 spans 15 amino acids.